The 27 T cell receptor beta chains below were found in one sample sequenced in a study of metastatic and nonmetastatic thyroid tumors. Each patient went into thyroid surgery without having received any treatment. TCRdb re-processed the PCR reads through MiXCR. The sample lists 50,000 to 65,000 clones, under 5% occurring once. The source material was blood. The source is a female donor with papillary thyroid cancer or a benign thyroid nodule (not recorded which). Some clones in this sample may be carry-over from other donors' samples.

In its sample, this clone was seen a few times. V is TRBV12-3 or TRBV12-4 and J is TRBJ2-7; D is uncertain. The V and J ends lost 6 bases and 6 bases respectively, with 15 bases between them. The CDR3 contains 13 residues. The CDR3 DNA follows: TGTGCCAGCAGAGAGACGGCCTCTTCCGAGCAGTACTTC. As protein: CASRETASSEQYF.

Concerning this clone itself: A read error is possible here, since a much larger clone lies one base away. The J gene is TRBJ2-4, the V gene TRBV7-9, with a tentative D call TRBD2 (5 bases). Germline values: CDR1 SEHNR, CDR2 FQNEAQ (reference sequence). The CDR3 totals 16 residues. Trimming took off 3 bases at V and 0 bases at J, with 12 bases between the two ends. The CDR3 DNA reads as TGTGCCAGCAGCTTGTATCATGGACTAGCCAAAAACATTCAGTACTTC. It yields the protein CASSLYHGLAKNIQYF.

The CDR3, as DNA: TGCAGTGCTCGAAGCTCGGACAGGGATGAGAATTCACCCCTCCACTTT. It translates to CSARSSDRDENSPLHF. The chain uses TRBV20-1 and TRBJ1-6, with 8 bases matching TRBD1. Losses at the gene ends were 5 bases for V and 7 bases for J; bases not matched to a gene: 13. Germline CDR1 DFQATT, CDR2 SNEGSKA (reference sequence). The CDR3 loop spans 16 amino acids.

This clone showed up many times. The gene calls are TRBV19 and TRBJ2-5; no reliable D call. Germline V CDR1 and CDR2: LNHDA, SQIVND (reference sequence). V was clipped by 6 bases and J by 9 bases, with 17 bases between them. The CDR3 has 13 amino acids. The CDR3 protein is CASSPARSAAQYF. The CDR3 bases are TGTGCCAGTAGCCCCGCTAGATCTGCGGCCCAGTACTTC.

The sample holds many counts of this clone. The chain recombines TRBV4-2 with TRBJ1-1; 8 bases align to TRBD1. V gave up 3 bases and J gave up 0 bases; unmatched junction bases: 12. The CDR3 sequence is 18 residues long. Germline CDR1 and CDR2: LGHNA and YNFKEQ. The CDR3 DNA reads TGTGCCAGCAGCCAGGCACAGGGGGTGGGCCGAATGAACACTGAAGCTTTCTTT. Amino acid sequence: CASSQAQGVGRMNTEAFF.

Ten or more counts support this clone. This chain connects TRBV19 to TRBJ1-1; TRBD1 matches 8 bases. Germline V gene sequence: CDR1 LNHDA, CDR2 SQIVND (reference sequence). The CDR3 has 16 amino acids. V shed 5 bases and J 2 bases; nucleotides not matched to a gene: 10. Here the CDR3 reads CASSEGRGRLNTEAFF. CDR3 in DNA: TGTGCCAGTAGTGAAGGCAGGGGGCGACTCAACACTGAAGCTTTCTTT.

Many counts were recorded for this clone. The genes are TRBV19 and TRBJ1-5; 10 positions agree with TRBD1. The CDR3 is made up of 17 amino acids. The junction had 16 bases not matched to a gene; V was cut back by 9 bases and J by 5 bases. Germline V gene sequence: CDR1 LNHDA, CDR2 SQIVND (reference sequence). In DNA form, the CDR3 reads TGTGCCAGCCAGCTCGGGACAGGGGCACGACCATATCAGCCCCAGCATTTT. Protein: CASQLGTGARPYQPQHF.

This clone was observed at least ten times. The V and J genes are TRBV12-5 and TRBJ1-2; D uncertain. The V end lost 1 base, the J end lost 8 bases, and 11 bases lay between the germline ends. The CDR3 contains 13 residues. Germline CDR1 reads LGHNT; CDR2 reads FRNRAP. The CDR3 nucleotides are TGTGCTAGTGGTTTGGACAACTTCTTGGGCTACACCTTC. It codes for CASGLDNFLGYTF.

This clone was detected many times. This rearrangement joins TRBV27 to TRBJ2-7; weak D call: TRBD2 (6 bases). V was trimmed by 5 bases and J by 2 bases, leaving 13 bases between them. The CDR3 contains 14 residues. CDR1 is MNHEY and CDR2 is SMNVEV in the germline V gene (reference sequence). This CDR3 reads CASSAGGKPYEQYF. Here the CDR3 DNA reads TGTGCCAGCAGTGCCGGGGGTAAACCCTACGAGCAGTACTTC.

This clone was recorded at least ten times. The CDR3 spells CASSPQPGLYNEQFF. CDR3 in DNA: TGCGCCAGCAGCCCCCAGCCGGGACTGTACAATGAGCAGTTCTTC. The gene calls are TRBV5-1 and TRBJ2-1, with a possible D match to TRBD2 (6 bases). Looked up from germline, CDR1 is SGHRS and CDR2 is YFSETQ. Trimming pared 4 bases from V and 4 bases from J, leaving 15 bases between. The CDR3 sequence is 15 residues long.

A few counts support this clone. V is TRBV5-1 and J is TRBJ1-2, with TRBD1 as a possible D gene (5 bases). The CDR3 runs 14 residues. CDR1 is SGHRS and CDR2 is YFSETQ in the germline V gene. Deletions cut 1 base from V and 8 bases from J, with 15 bases between. CDR3 region: CASSLFSQGRGYTF. The CDR3, as DNA: TGCGCCAGCAGCTTGTTCTCGCAGGGACGAGGCTACACCTTC. Combining the CDR3 with reference TRBV5-1 and TRBJ1-2 gives the whole variable domain KAGVTQTPRYLIKTRGQQVTLSCSPISGHRSVSWYQQTPGQGLQFLFEYFSETQRNKGNFPGRFSGRQFSNSRSEMNVSTLELGDSALYLCASSLFSQGRGYTFGSGTRLTVV.

This clone was counted at least ten times. This rearrangement joins TRBV20-1 to TRBJ2-1, with 7 bases matching TRBD2. Germline trimming cut 6 bases from V and 5 bases from J; bases unmatched to any gene: 10. In germline, CDR1 is DFQATT, CDR2 SNEGSKA (reference sequence). The length of the CDR3 is 14 residues. The CDR3 here is CSAPRRLADNEQFF. In nucleotides, the CDR3 is TGCAGTGCCCCCCGCCGTCTAGCGGACAATGAGCAGTTCTTC.

Note on this clone: A read error may explain this, as a much larger clone is one base away. The chain links TRBV5-6 to TRBJ1-5; 7 bases line up with TRBD1. This CDR3 comprises 15 residues. Germline V lookup: CDR1 SGHDT, CDR2 YYEEEE. In DNA, the CDR3 is TGTGCCAGCAGCTTGGGACAGGGTGGCAATCAGTCCCAGCATTTT. Amino acids: CASSLGQGGNQSQHF.

This clone was detected only a few times. This may come from a read error, since a much larger clone is one base off. This sequence joins TRBV5-5 and TRBJ2-2, with 7 bases fitting TRBD2. This CDR3 contains 15 residues. Germline CDR1 reads SGHKS; CDR2 reads YYEKEE (reference sequence). The CDR3 loop reads CASSGRAGDTGELLF. In nucleotides, the CDR3 is TGTGCCAGCAGCGGGAGGGCCGGCGACACCGGGGAGCTGCTTTTT.

As for this clone: The same CDR3 is also encoded by other DNA sequences in this sample. This rearrangement joins TRBV12-3 or TRBV12-4 to TRBJ1-1; 8 nucleotides match TRBD1. This CDR3 comprises 12 residues. The V segment lost 5 bases and the J segment 14 bases; nucleotides outside the gene matches: 10. The CDR3 nucleotides read TGTGCCAGCAGTGCCAGGACAGGGCGTGCCTTCTTT. Translated: CASSARTGRAFF.

This clone was seen a few times. The chain combines TRBV5-6 with TRBJ2-3; the D gene is possibly TRBD2 (7 bases). Trimming left V 0 bases short and J 7 bases short, with 15 bases between. This CDR3 region has 15 residues. Germline values: CDR1 SGHDT, CDR2 YYEEEE. Here the CDR3 reads CASSLVGGARNTQYF. The DNA of the CDR3 is TGTGCCAGCAGCTTGGTGGGGGGGGCGAGGAATACGCAGTATTTT.

In this sample, this clone turned up many times. This rearrangement joins TRBV11-2 to TRBJ2-1; 7 positions agree with TRBD1. Germline V gene sequence: CDR1 SGHAT, CDR2 FQNNGV. This CDR3 contains 15 residues. V was clipped by 4 bases and J by 8 bases; unmatched bases: 11. The CDR3 protein is CASSSRRQGRDEQFF. CDR3 in DNA: TGTGCCAGCAGCTCCCGAAGACAGGGCAGGGATGAGCAGTTCTTC.

In its sample, this clone was seen many times. CDR3 DNA: TGTGCCATCAGTGAGGAGGGGAACACTGAAGCTTTCTTT. Translated, it gives CAISEEGNTEAFF. The genes are TRBV10-3 and TRBJ1-1; D call uncertain. Trimming left V 2 bases short and J 1 base short, with 5 bases between. The CDR3 is 13 residues long. The germline gives CDR1 ENHRY, CDR2 SYGVKD.

Details on this clone: A read error may explain this, as a much larger clone is one base away. The chain links TRBV12-3 or TRBV12-4 to TRBJ1-1; maybe TRBD1 (6 bases). The CDR3 runs 14 residues. Here the CDR3 DNA reads TGTTCCAGCAGTTTAGGTGCGGGGGCCACTGAAGCTTTCTTT. It is translated as CSSSLGAGATEAFF.

V gene TRBV12-3 or TRBV12-4 combines with J gene TRBJ2-7; D call uncertain. CDR3 length equals 13 residues. Trimming cost V 1 base and J 10 bases, with 14 bases left between them. The CDR3 coding sequence is TGTGCCAGCAGTTTAGGGCGTAGTTCCGATCAGTACTTC. This translates into CASSLGRSSDQYF.

This clone appeared a few times. At one end, the junction sequence differs from germline, possibly due to a read error. V is TRBV6-2 or TRBV6-3 and J is TRBJ1-2, with TRBD1 identical over 8 bases. Germline CDR1 and CDR2: MNHEY and SVGEGT. The CDR3 covers 13 residues. Written as DNA, the CDR3 is TGCGCCAGTAAGGTCCAGGGGGCGGATGGCTACACCTTC. Amino acids: CASKVQGADGYTF.

At least ten counts were recorded for this clone. The chain is built from TRBV20-1 and TRBJ2-1, with no clear D. There are 14 residues in the CDR3. V was trimmed by 4 bases and J by 4 bases, leaving 14 bases between them. The V gene's germline CDR1 is DFQATT and CDR2 SNEGSKA (reference sequence). The CDR3 reads CSATRVVAYNEQFF. In DNA, the CDR3 is TGCAGTGCTACTCGGGTAGTTGCGTACAATGAGCAGTTCTTC.

This clone was recorded a few times. Since a much larger clone is just one base distant, this may be a read error. The conserved phenylalanine or tryptophan normally closing the CDR3 is absent here, so this likely arose from a read error. The gene calls are TRBV4-1 and TRBJ1-2; TRBD1 aligns across 7 bases. This CDR3 is 16 amino acids long. CDR1 and CDR2 from the germline V gene are MGHRA and YSYEKL. V lost 5 bases, J lost 6 bases, and 15 bases stayed unmatched. This CDR3 is CASSTQNVRQGDGYTL. As DNA, the CDR3 is TGCGCCAGCAGCACTCAAAATGTTCGACAGGGTGATGGCTACACCCTC.

With regard to this clone: Possible read error: a much larger clone is one base away. Other DNA variants within this sample encode the same CDR3. The V and J genes are TRBV18 and TRBJ2-3; D uncertain. The CDR3 runs to 13 residues. Germline CDR1 is KGHSH and CDR2 is LQKENI. The CDR3 region is CASSPRLTDTQYF. As DNA, the CDR3 is TGTGCCAGCTCACCACGGCTCACAGATACACAGTATTTT.

This clone was counted ten times or more. This specimen includes other DNA sequences encoding the same CDR3. The rearrangement joins TRBV12-3 or TRBV12-4 to TRBJ2-5, with 7 bases lining up with TRBD2. With V trimmed by 8 bases and J by 5 bases, 8 bases remained unmatched. CDR3 length: 13 residues. The CDR3 loop reads CASAGGRTETQYF. CDR3 sequence (DNA): TGTGCCAGCGCGGGCGGGAGAACGGAGACCCAGTACTTC.

This clone was found many times. This chain connects TRBV6-2 or TRBV6-3 to TRBJ1-2; the match to TRBD1 covers 7 bases. In germline, CDR1 is MNHEY, CDR2 SVGEGT. Losses at the gene ends were 5 bases for V and 4 bases for J; bases not matched to a gene: 13. The CDR3 loop spans 16 amino acids. Here the CDR3 reads CASSDPEDRITYGYTF. In DNA form, the CDR3 reads TGTGCCAGCAGTGATCCCGAGGACAGGATTACCTATGGCTACACCTTC.

This clone was seen ten or more times. This sequence joins TRBV12-3 or TRBV12-4 and TRBJ2-5; D perhaps matches TRBD1 (5 bases). Trimming took off 6 bases at V and 2 bases at J, with 7 bases between the two ends. This CDR3 spans 12 amino acids. Here the CDR3 reads CASRGLQETQYF. As DNA, the CDR3 is TGTGCCAGCAGGGGGCTTCAAGAGACCCAGTACTTC.